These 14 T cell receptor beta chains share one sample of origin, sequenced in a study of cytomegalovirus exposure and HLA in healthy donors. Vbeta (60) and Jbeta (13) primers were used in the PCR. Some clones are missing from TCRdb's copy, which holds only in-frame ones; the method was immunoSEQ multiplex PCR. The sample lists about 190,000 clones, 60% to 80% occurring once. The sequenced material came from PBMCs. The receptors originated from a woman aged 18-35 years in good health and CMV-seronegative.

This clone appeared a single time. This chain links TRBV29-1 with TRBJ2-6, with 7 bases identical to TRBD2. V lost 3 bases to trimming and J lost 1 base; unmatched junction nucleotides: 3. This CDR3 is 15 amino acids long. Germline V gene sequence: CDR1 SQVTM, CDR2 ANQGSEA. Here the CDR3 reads CSVEGGGSGANVLTF. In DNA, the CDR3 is TGCAGCGTTGAGGGGGGAGGGTCTGGGGCCAACGTCCTGACTTTC.

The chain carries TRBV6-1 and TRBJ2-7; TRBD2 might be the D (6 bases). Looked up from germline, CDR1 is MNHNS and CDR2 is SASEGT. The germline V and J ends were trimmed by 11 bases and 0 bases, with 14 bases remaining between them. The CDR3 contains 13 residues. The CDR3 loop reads CASVGGISYEQYF. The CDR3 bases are TGTGCCTCCGTGGGCGGGATCTCCTACGAGCAGTACTTC.

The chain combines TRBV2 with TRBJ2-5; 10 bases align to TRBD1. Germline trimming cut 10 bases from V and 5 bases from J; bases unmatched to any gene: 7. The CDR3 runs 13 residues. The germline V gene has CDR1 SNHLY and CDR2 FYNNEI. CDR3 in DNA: TGTGCCAACAGACAGGGGGCCAGCGAGACCCAGTACTTC. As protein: CANRQGASETQYF.

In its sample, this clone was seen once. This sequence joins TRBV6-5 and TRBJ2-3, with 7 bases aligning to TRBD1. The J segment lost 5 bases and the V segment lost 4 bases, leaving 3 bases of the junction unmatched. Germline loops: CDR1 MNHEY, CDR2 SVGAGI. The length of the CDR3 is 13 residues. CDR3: CASSLTGIDTQYF. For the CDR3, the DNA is TGTGCCAGCAGTTTGACAGGGATAGATACGCAGTATTTT.

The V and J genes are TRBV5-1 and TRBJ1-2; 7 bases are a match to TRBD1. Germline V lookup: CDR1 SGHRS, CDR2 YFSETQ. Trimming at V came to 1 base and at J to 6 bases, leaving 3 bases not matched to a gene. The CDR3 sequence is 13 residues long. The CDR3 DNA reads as TGCGCCAGCAGCTTGACAGGGGACCATGGCTACACCTTC. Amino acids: CASSLTGDHGYTF.

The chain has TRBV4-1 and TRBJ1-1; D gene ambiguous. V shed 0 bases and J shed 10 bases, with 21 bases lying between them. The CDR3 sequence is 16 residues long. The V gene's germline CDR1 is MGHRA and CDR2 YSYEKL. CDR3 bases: TGCGCCAGCAGCCAAGATGGTGCGGGCGGCGGGTCGGTAGCTTTCTTT. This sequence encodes CASSQDGAGGGSVAFF.

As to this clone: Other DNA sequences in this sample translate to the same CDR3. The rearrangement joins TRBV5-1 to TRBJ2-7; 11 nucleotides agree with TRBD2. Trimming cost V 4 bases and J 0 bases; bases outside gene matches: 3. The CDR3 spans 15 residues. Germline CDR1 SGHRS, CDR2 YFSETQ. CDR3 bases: TGCGCCAGCAGCGTACTAGCGGGGGACTCCTACGAGCAGTACTTC. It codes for CASSVLAGDSYEQYF.

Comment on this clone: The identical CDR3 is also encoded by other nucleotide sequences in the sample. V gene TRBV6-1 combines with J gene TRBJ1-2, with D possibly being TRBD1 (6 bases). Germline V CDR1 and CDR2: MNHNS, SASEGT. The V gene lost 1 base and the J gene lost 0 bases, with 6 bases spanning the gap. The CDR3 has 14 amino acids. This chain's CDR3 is CASSEGTANYGYTF. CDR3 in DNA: TGTGCCAGCAGTGAAGGGACAGCTAACTATGGCTACACCTTC.

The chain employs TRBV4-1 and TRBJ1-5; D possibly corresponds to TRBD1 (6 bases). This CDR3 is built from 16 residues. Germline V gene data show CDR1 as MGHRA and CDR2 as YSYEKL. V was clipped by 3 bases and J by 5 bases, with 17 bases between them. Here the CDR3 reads CASSQPPGQRHQPQHF. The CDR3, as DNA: TGCGCCAGCAGCCAGCCTCCCGGACAGAGGCATCAGCCCCAGCATTTT.

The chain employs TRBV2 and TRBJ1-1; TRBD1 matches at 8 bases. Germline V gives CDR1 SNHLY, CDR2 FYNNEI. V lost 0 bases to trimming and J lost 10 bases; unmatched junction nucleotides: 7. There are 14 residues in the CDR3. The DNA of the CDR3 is TGTGCCAGCAGTGAAGCGCTTCAGGGGGCGGGAGCTTTCTTT. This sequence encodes CASSEALQGAGAFF.

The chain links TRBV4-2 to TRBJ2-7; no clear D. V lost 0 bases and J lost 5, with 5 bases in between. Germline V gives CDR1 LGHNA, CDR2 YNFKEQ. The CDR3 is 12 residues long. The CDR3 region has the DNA TGTGCCAGCAGCCAAGAGGGCCACGAGCAGTACTTC. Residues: CASSQEGHEQYF.

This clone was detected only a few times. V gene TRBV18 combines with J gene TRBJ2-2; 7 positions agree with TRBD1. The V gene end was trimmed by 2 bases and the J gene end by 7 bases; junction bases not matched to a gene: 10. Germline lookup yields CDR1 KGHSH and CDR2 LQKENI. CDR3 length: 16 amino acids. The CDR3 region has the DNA TGTGCCAGCTCACCAAGCACGATACAGGGGTTCGGGGAGCTGTTTTTT. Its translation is CASSPSTIQGFGELFF.

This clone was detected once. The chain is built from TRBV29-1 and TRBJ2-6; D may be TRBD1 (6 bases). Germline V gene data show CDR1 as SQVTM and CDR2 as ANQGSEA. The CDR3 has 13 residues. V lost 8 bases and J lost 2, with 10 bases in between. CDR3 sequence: CSYWTAGANVLTF. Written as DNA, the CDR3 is TGCAGCTATTGGACAGCTGGGGCCAACGTCCTGACTTTC.

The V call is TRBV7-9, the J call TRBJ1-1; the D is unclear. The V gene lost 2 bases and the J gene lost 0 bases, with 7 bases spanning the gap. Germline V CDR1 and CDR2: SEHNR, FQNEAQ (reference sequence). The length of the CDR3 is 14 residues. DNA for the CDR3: TGTGCCAGCAGCTTAATGGCAATGAACACTGAAGCTTTCTTT. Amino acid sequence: CASSLMAMNTEAFF.